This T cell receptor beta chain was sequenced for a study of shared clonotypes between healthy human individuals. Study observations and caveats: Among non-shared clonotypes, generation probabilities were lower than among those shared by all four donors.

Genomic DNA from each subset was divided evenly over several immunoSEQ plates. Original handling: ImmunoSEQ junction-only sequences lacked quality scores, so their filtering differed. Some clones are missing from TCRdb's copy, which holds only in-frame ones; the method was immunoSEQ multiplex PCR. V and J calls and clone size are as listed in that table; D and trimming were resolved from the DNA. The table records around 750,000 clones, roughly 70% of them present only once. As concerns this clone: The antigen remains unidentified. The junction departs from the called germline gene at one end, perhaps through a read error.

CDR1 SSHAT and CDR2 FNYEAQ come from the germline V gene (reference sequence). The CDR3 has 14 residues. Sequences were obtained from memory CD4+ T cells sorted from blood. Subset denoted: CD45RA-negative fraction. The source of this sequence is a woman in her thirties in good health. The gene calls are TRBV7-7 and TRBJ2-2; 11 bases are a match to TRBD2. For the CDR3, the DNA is TGTGCCAGCAGCCTAGCGGGAGGAACCGGGGAGCTGTTTTTT. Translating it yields CASSLAGGTGELFF.